The subject of this entry is one TCR beta chain. The target antigen is unknown. Trimming removed 0 bases from V and 3 bases from J, with 15 bases in between. Germline V gene data show CDR1 as LGHNA and CDR2 as YSLEER. The CDR3 spans 18 residues. This sample was included in a study of T cell repertoires in cytomegalovirus infection. Study-wide context: Recently identified HLA-C-restricted and well-studied HLA-B-restricted CMV epitopes were used.

TCRdb passed the reads through MiXCR, listing each CDR3 protein once. Of approximately 990,000 distinct CDR3 sequences listed, more than 25% are singletons. The rearrangement joins TRBV4-3 to TRBJ1-6, with D hard to call. This material consisted of cultured CD8+ T cells from PBMCs, taken from culture after CMV antigen stimulation. The clonotype comes from a human donor in good health (CMV status not recorded). Some clones in this sample may be carry-over from other donors' samples. CDR3 amino acids: CASSQDRGNSHYNSPLHF. The CDR3 nucleotides read TGCGCCAGCAGCCAAGATCGCGGCAATTCCCACTATAATTCACCCCTCCACTTT.